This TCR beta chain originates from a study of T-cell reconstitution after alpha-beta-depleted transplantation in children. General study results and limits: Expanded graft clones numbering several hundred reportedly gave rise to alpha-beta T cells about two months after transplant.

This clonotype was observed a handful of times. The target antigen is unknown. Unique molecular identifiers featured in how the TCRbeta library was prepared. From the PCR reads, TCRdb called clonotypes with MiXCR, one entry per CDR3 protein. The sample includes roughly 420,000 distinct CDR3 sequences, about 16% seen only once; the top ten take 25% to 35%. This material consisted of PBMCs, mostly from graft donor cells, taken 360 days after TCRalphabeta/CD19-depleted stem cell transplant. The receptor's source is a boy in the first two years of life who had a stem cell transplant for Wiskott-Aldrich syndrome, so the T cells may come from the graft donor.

The CDR3 region is CASSLKRGGTDTQYF. The CDR3 DNA sequence: TGTGCCAGCAGTCTCAAGCGGGGGGGCACAGATACGCAGTATTTT. The chain recombines TRBV27 with TRBJ2-3; 9 nucleotides agree with TRBD2. With 5 bases clipped from V and 1 base from J, the junction kept 4 bases outside the gene matches. This CDR3 spans 15 amino acids. Germline CDR1 reads MNHEY; CDR2 reads SMNVEV (reference sequence).